These T cell receptor beta chains were read from a single sample in a study of T cells after yellow fever vaccination. TCRdb fed the 5' RACE reads into MiXCR, producing one record per CDR3 protein. This table holds some 300,000 distinct CDR3 sequences, approximately 12% found once. The input for sequencing was CD4+ T cells sorted from PBMCs, taken 45 days after the yellow fever booster vaccination. The origin of the receptors is a man aged 18-30 years who received the YFV17D yellow fever vaccine. Both conserved end residues are part of each CDR3. A D gene is named only where the DNA matches it firmly. Rows give clone size only sometimes, using once, few, many, or a class for an expanded clone.

TGTGCCAGCTCACCATACGTCGCGGAGAACACTGAAGCTTTCTTT | CASSPYVAENTEAFF | TRBJ1-1 | many | TRBV18 | -
TGTGCCACCAGCAGAGAGAGGCTAGCGGGGGACCCCCAGTACTTC | CATSRERLAGDPQYF | TRBJ2-5 | - | TRBV15 | TRBD2
TGCAGTGCAACGACAGGGTTTCTCAATCAGCCCCAGCATTTT | CSATTGFLNQPQHF | TRBJ1-5 | many | TRBV20-1 | TRBD1
TGTGCCAGCAGTAGGAGGGTGGGGAGCATGAACACTGAAGCTTTCTTT | CASSRRVGSMNTEAFF | TRBJ1-1 | - | TRBV6-2/TRBV6-3 | -
TGTGCCAGCAGACGGGCCGCCTCAGATACGCAGTATTTT | CASRRAASDTQYF | TRBJ2-3 | many | TRBV6-2/TRBV6-3 | -
TGTGCCAGCAGCCCCAGTCCGGGACAGGGCTTGGGGTACTTC | CASSPSPGQGLGYF | TRBJ2-4 | - | TRBV11-2 | TRBD1
TGTGCCAGCAGCCAGACTACGAGCACTGAAGCTTTCTTT | CASSQTTSTEAFF | TRBJ1-1 | few | TRBV3-1 | -
TGTGCCAGCAGCTTAGCCCAGGGTATGGGGGAGCAGTACTTC | CASSLAQGMGEQYF | TRBJ2-7 | few | TRBV11-2 | -
TGTGCCAGCAGCGAAACAGGGGGCGGAAACACCATATATTTT | CASSETGGGNTIYF | TRBJ1-3 | - | TRBV12-3/TRBV12-4 | TRBD1
TGCGCCAGCAGCTTGTCGATCGCGGGGGACTCACCCCTCCACTTT | CASSLSIAGDSPLHF | TRBJ1-6 | - | TRBV5-1 | -
TGCGCCAGCCCCACAGGGGAAGAGACCCAGTACTTC | CASPTGEETQYF | TRBJ2-5 | - | TRBV10-2 | TRBD1
TGTGCCAGCAGGTCTACCGTTTGGACAGCGGCCCTTGATAGCAATCAGCCCCAGCATTTT | CASRSTVWTAALDSNQPQHF | TRBJ1-5 | - | TRBV6-2/TRBV6-3 | -
TGCGCCAGCAGCCATGTGACAGGGGGCTCGAACTATGGCTACACCTTC | CASSHVTGGSNYGYTF | TRBJ1-2 | - | TRBV4-3 | TRBD1
TGTGCCAGCAGCTTACCGGCTAGCGCCTACAATGAGCAGTTCTTC | CASSLPASAYNEQFF | TRBJ2-1 | many | TRBV11-2 | -
TGCGCCAGCAGCCAAAGAGCGGGGATTCAAGATACGCAGTATTTT | CASSQRAGIQDTQYF | TRBJ2-3 | - | TRBV4-1 | TRBD2
TGCGCCAGCAGCTTGGTTCAGGGGAGGCTGTTTTTT | CASSLVQGRLFF | TRBJ2-2 | few | TRBV5-1 | -
TGTGCCAGCAGCGGGGGACAGGGCTATGGCTACACCTTC | CASSGGQGYGYTF | TRBJ1-2 | - | TRBV7-2 | TRBD1
TGTGCCAGCTCCCCCGGGCGAGCGGGCGGGAGAAATCAGCCCCAGCATTTT | CASSPGRAGGRNQPQHF | TRBJ1-5 | few | TRBV18 | -
TGCGCCAGCAGCCAAGACCCCCCCCCGCGGGGGGACACAGATACGCAGTATTTT | CASSQDPPPRGDTDTQYF | TRBJ2-3 | few | TRBV4-3 | TRBD2
TGTGCCAGCTCACCACCGGGGTCCGCAGAGATCAACTATGGCTACACCTTC | CASSPPGSAEINYGYTF | TRBJ1-2 | - | TRBV18 | -
TGCGCCAGCAGCATCTCCGGGATGTACACAGATACGCAGTATTTT | CASSISGMYTDTQYF | TRBJ2-3 | many | TRBV5-1 | -
TGCGCCAGCAGTCCGTCTGCGGGGGGATCTTACGACTTTTACGAGCAGTACTTC | CASSPSAGGSYDFYEQYF | TRBJ2-7 | - | TRBV5-1 | TRBD2
TGTGCCAGCAGCGCTGTTGGGGAGACCAACTATGGCTACACCTTC | CASSAVGETNYGYTF | TRBJ1-2 | - | TRBV5-5 | -
TGTGCCATCAGTGAGTCGACAGCGAACTATGGCTACACCTTC | CAISESTANYGYTF | TRBJ1-2 | many | TRBV10-3 | -
TGTGCCAGCAGCCGTTACAGGGGAGGTCAGCCCCAGCATTTT | CASSRYRGGQPQHF | TRBJ1-5 | - | TRBV6-2/TRBV6-3 | TRBD1